The T cell receptor (beta chain) under discussion was sequenced for a study of blood T cell repertoires in COVID-19. As for the study in general: Sites across the United States, Italy and Spain contributed samples from acute and convalescent COVID-19.

The ends were cut back, 1 base at V and 0 bases at J, with 13 bases in the middle. CDR3 length: 17 residues. From germline, CDR1 is SEHNR and CDR2 FQNEAQ (reference sequence). Using immunoSEQ multiplex PCR, the repertoire was profiled, and TCRdb retains in-frame clones only, with some absent. In the table there are almost 30,000 clones, roughly nine tenths of which are singletons. The sequencing sample was made of peripheral blood. This TCR was recovered from a human donor in a cohort sampled during active COVID-19. This chain joins TRBV7-9 and TRBJ1-3, with D possibly being TRBD1 (5 bases). CDR3 bases: TGTGCCAGCAGCTTAGAGGGCGGGGCAAGCTCTGGAAACACCATATATTTT. This gives the protein CASSLEGGASSGNTIYF.